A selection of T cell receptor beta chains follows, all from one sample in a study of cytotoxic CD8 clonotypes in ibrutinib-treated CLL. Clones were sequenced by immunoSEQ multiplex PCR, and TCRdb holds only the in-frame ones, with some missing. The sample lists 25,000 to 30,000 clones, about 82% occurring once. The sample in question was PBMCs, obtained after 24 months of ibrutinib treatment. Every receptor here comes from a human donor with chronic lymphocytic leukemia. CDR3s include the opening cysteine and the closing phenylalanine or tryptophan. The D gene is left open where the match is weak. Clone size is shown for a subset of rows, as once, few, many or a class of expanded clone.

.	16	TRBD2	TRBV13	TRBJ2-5	TGTGCCAGCAGCCCCCCGGGCGGGGGGCCTCAAGAGACCCAGTACTTC	CASSPPGGGPQETQYF
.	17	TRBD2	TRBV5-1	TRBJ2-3	TGCGCCAGCAGCCCACCTCTAACGGGGGGGATAGGGGATACGCAGTATTTT	CASSPPLTGGIGDTQYF
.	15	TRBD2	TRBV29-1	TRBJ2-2	TGCAGCGTTGCCCCGACTAGCGGGGACTCCGGGGAGCTGTTTTTT	CSVAPTSGDSGELFF
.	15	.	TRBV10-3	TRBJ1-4	TGTGCCATCAGTGAGTCATTAGGGTTTAATGAAAAACTGTTTTTT	CAISESLGFNEKLFF
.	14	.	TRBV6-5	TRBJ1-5	TGTGCCAGCAGTTACAGGGAAACAGGGCAGCCCCAGCATTTT	CASSYRETGQPQHF
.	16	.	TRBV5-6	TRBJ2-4	TGTGCCAGCAGCTTGAACTACAGGTTGGGCAAAAACATTCAGTACTTC	CASSLNYRLGKNIQYF
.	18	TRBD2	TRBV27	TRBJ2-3	TGTGCCAGCAGTCCCTACATCGGACTAGCGGGGTTCACAGATACGCAGTATTTT	CASSPYIGLAGFTDTQYF
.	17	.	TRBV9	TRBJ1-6	TGTGCCAGCAGCGGACCGGGACTAAACTTCGGTAATTCACCCCTCCACTTT	CASSGPGLNFGNSPLHF
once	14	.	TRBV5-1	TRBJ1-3	TGCGCCAGCGCGTCACAGGTTTCTGGAAACACCATATATTTT	CASASQVSGNTIYF
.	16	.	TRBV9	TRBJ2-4	TGTGCCAGCAGCGTAGAATCCCGGGGGCCGTTAAACATTCAGTACTTC	CASSVESRGPLNIQYF
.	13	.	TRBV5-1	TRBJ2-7	TGCGCCAGCAGCATAATCAGGGGCTACGAGCAGTACTTC	CASSIIRGYEQYF
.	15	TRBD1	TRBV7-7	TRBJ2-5	TGTGCTAGCAGCTTAAATCCGGACAGGGAAGAGACCCAGTACTTC	CASSLNPDREETQYF
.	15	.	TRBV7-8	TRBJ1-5	TGTGCCAGCAGCGCGACAGGACGAAGCAATCAGCCCCAGCATTTT	CASSATGRSNQPQHF
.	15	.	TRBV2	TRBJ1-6	TGTGCCAGCAGCCCGACGACAGGCAATAATTCACCCCTCCACTTT	CASSPTTGNNSPLHF
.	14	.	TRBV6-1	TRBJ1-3	TGTGCCAGCAGTGCAGTCCTCTCTGGAAACACCATATATTTT	CASSAVLSGNTIYF
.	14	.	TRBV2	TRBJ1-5	TGTGCCAGTCGACGGTACTATAGCAATCAGCCCCAGCATTTT	CASRRYYSNQPQHF
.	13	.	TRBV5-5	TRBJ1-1	TGTGCCAGCAGCTTGGTGACGGAGACTGAAGCTTTCTTT	CASSLVTETEAFF
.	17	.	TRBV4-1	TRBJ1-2	TGCGCCAGCAGCCAAGATCCGACGGGAGCGCGCTTCTATGGCTACACCTTC	CASSQDPTGARFYGYTF
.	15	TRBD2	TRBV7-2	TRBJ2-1	TGTGCCAGCAGCCTACTAGCGGGGGGATACAATGAGCAGTTCTTC	CASSLLAGGYNEQFF
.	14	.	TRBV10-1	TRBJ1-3	TGCGCCAGCGCGGGAAGCCTCTCTGGAAACACCATATATTTT	CASAGSLSGNTIYF
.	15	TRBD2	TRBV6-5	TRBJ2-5	TGTGCCAGCAGGCCACCAGCTAGCGGGCAAGAGACCCAGTACTTC	CASRPPASGQETQYF
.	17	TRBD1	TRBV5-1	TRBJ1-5	TGCGCCAGCAGCCCGACGGGACAGGGTCTTAGCAATCAGCCCCAGCATTTT	CASSPTGQGLSNQPQHF
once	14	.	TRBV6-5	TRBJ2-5	TGTGCCAGCAGTTACCACTGGGGACAAGAGATCCAGTACTTC	CASSYHWGQEIQYF
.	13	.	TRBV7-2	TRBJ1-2	TGTGCCAGCAGCTTAGGCCAGACCTATGGCTACACCTTC	CASSLGQTYGYTF
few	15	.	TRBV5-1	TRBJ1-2	TGCGCCAGCAGCGATTTGAGGGGGGCCGGCTATGGCTACACCTTC	CASSDLRGAGYGYTF
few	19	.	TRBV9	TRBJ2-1	.	CASSSSAGESLSSYNEQFF
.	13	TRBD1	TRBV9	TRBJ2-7	TGTGCCACCACCGGGACAGGGGATTTCGAGCAGTACTTC	CATTGTGDFEQYF
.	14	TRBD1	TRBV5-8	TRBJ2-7	TGTGCCAGCAGGTGGGGGACAGGGGGCTACGAGCAGTACTTC	CASRWGTGGYEQYF